This entry concerns a single T cell receptor (beta chain). Authors' processing steps: Scientists estimated how many nucleated cells there were by amplifying reference gene primers. Here immunoSEQ multiplex PCR was the method, and the copy in TCRdb shows in-frame clones only, minus some. The D gene and trimming were derived from the DNA, and the V and J assignments and clone size from that table. The profile shows some 350,000 clones, around 90% of them singletons. This sample stems from a study of blood T cell repertoires in COVID-19. Study context: Researchers got acute and convalescent COVID-19 samples from the United States, Italy and Spain. T cells, B-cell-depleted T cells, or PBMCs supplied cDNA or gDNA.

This CDR3 comprises 14 residues. V was cut by 5 bases and J by 1 base, with 8 bases left in between. The germline CDR1 and CDR2 sequences are SEHNR and FQNEAQ (reference sequence). J is TRBJ1-4 and V is TRBV7-9; maybe TRBD1 (5 bases). This sequence originates from a man between 18 and 35 years old with active or convalescent COVID-19. Material for sequencing was peripheral blood. CDR3 protein: CASSRQRTNEKLFF. The CDR3 DNA is TGTGCCAGCAGCCGACAGAGAACTAATGAAAAACTGTTTTTT.